This TCR beta chain was obtained from a study of shared clonotypes between healthy human individuals. Deep level was the assay's run setting. The authors loaded 200 ng DNA, roughly 33,000 T cell genomes, into sorted-subset replicate PCRs. In the original analysis: ImmunoSEQ output held junction-only sequences without quality scores, so filtering differed. TCRdb's table, derived via immunoSEQ multiplex PCR, lists solely in-frame clones and lacks some. V and J calls and clone size are as listed in that table; D and trimming were resolved from the DNA. In the table there are about 690,000 clones, around 91% of which are singletons. The TCR sequence derives from a man aged 18 to 29 in good health. Some clones in this sample may be carry-over from other donors' samples. Sequencing used memory CD8+ T cells from PBMCs. This sample's subset: CD45RO+ cells pooled with CCR7-negative TemRA cells.

DNA of the CDR3: TGTGCCAGCAGCTACGGTGGGGATACGCAGTATTTT. Translating gives CASSYGGDTQYF. The V gene is TRBV5-6, the J gene TRBJ2-3; D gene unclear. CDR3 length equals 12 residues. Trimming took off 3 bases at V and 6 bases at J, with 8 bases between the two ends. Germline assignment: CDR1 SGHDT and CDR2 YYEEEE. The variable domain in full, completed from reference TRBV5-6 and TRBJ2-3, reads DAGVTQSPTHLIKTRGQQVTLRCSPKSGHDTVSWYQQALGQGPQFIFQYYEEEERQRGNFPDRFSGHQFPNYSSELNVNALLLGDSALYLCASSYGGDTQYFGPGTRLTVL.